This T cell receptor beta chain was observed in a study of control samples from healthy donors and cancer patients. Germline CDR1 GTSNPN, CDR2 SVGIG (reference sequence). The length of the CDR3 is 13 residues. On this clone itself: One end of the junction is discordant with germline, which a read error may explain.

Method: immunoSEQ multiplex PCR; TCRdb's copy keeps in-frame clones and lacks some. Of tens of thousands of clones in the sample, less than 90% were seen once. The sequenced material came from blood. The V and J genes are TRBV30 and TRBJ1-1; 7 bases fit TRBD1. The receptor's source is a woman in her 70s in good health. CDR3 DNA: TGTGCCGGGAGGGGGCGCCTGAACACTGAAGCTTTCTTT. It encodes CAGRGRLNTEAFF. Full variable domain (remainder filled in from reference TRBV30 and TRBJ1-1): SQTIHQWPATLVQPVGSPLSLECTVEGTSNPNLYWYRQAAGRGLQLLFYSVGIGQISSEVPQNLSASRPQDRQFILSSKKLLLSDSGFYLCAGRGRLNTEAFFGQGTRLTVV.